This T cell receptor (beta chain) was captured by sequencing in a study of blood T cells in healthy people across ages (dated by TCRdb to about 2015). Broadly, across the study: Template switching captured roughly one uniquely barcoded TCR beta cDNA molecule per two T cells in model experiments. To avoid experimental bias, donors of different ages were spread randomly across the sequencing lanes. Using the same blood draw, the study looked at two additional independent replicas of 1 million unique cDNA reads for two donors, one aged 18 to 30 and the other aged 80 or older. The donors were divided into four age groups: young (average approximately 16 years), middle-aged (almost 40), aged (roughly 66) and long-lived (around 87). Using deep sequencing normalized with unique cDNA molecular identifiers, the study measured how TCR beta repertoire diversity changes with age. Results and caveats for the whole study, not just this receptor: Observed TCR beta diversity per million T cells fell roughly linearly with age, and a significant reduction was already apparent by age roughly 40. Because the CMV infection status of the donors was unknown, age-related changes in expanded clonotypes may potentially have been confounded. Estimates of total diversity based on one million sequenced T cells were considered lower bounds and underestimates. The long-lived group showed more naive CD4+ T cells, fewer expanded clones and increased TCR diversity than the aged group, suggesting age selection. Since profiling was done on bulk unsorted PBMCs, naive and antigen-experienced compartments could not be conclusively compared. The percentage of naive T cells measured by flow cytometry correlated strongly with observed TCR beta diversity.

Systemically healthy Caucasian individuals from Russia, 35 to 50 in total and aged about 6 to 100 years, were included as donors. Roughly 11 milliliters of peripheral blood were drawn from each donor into EDTA-treated Vacutainer tubes. PBMCs were isolated by Ficoll-Paque density-gradient centrifugation, with at least 7 million obtained per sample. Total RNA, at least 6 micrograms per sample, was extracted from PBMCs with Trizol reagent. Naive CD45RAhigh/CD27high T cell percentages were measured by flow cytometry on a PBMC aliquot from every donor. On this clonotype itself: Its antigen is unknown. No per-base quality is available; no much larger clone lies one base away.

V is reduced by 4 bases and J by 2 bases, leaving a spacing of 15 bases between them. Based on the germline V gene, the CDR1 and CDR2 sequences are KGHDR and SFDVKD. The CDR3, cysteine through phenylalanine, is 16 amino acids long. The CDR3 DNA has 48 bases and is translated from base 1. The library was produced with 5' RACE. The reads were generated on an Illumina HiSeq 2500. A second PCR of 7 to 11 cycles was performed with a sample-barcoded 5' primer and a J-beta primer mix. A unique molecular identifier was introduced onto each TCR beta cDNA molecule by a template-switch 5' adaptor carrying 12 random nucleotides. Each sample yielded at least 3 million CDR3-containing paired-end reads. All of the RNA was converted into first-strand cDNA using the Mint cDNA synthesis kit, with a TRBC-specific oligonucleotide serving as the primer. Following uracil-DNA glycosylase treatment, a first 18-cycle PCR with universal primers M1SS and BC2_uni_R was performed on all cDNA. Turning to the authors' computational methods: For normalization, 1 million high-quality reads were randomly selected from each sample, with every read carrying a distinct molecular identifier. Instead of being binned into consensus sequences, reads that shared molecular identifiers were thrown out. CDR3 identification, clonotype clustering and error correction used MiTCR with a Q25 quality threshold and the strictest error-elimination algorithm. A nonparametric unseen species model using Euler transformation provided a lower-bound estimate of total TCR beta diversity. TCRdb cleaned the public reads at Q25 with fastp, built clones with MiXCR and kept in-frame beta chains. CDR3 protein duplicates are merged, each entry listing the most common genes and DNA. TCRdb's processing, not the authors', yielded these V and J calls. For this sample there are 800,000 to 1,000,000 distinct CDR3 sequences; roughly 52% appear just once. Around 15% of the sample goes to the ten largest clones.

Sample: blood. In this chain, TRBV24-1 is recombined with TRBJ2-3; possibly the D gene is TRBD2, per 7 matching bases. The receptor comes from a young man in good health. The CDR3 in this case is CATSDLGGALTDTQYF. Here is the DNA: TGTGCCACCAGTGACCTGGGGGGGGCCCTCACAGATACGCAGTATTTT.